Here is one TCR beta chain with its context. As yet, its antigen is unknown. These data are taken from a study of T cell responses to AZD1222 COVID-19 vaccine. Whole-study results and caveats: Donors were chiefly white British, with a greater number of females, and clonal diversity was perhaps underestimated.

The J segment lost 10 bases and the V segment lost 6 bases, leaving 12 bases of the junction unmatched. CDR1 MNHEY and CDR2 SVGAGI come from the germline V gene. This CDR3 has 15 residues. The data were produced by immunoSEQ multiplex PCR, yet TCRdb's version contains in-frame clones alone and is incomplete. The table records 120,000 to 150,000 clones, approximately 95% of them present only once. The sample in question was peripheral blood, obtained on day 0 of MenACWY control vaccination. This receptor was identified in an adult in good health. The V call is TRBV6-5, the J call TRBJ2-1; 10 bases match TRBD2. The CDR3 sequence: CASRRTSGWGGEQFF. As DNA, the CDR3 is TGTGCCAGCAGACGGACTAGCGGTTGGGGGGGAGAGCAGTTCTTC.